This TCR beta chain was identified during a study of T cell responses to AZD1222 COVID-19 vaccine. Study results and limitations: Repertoire sampling happened only post peak T cell response. After two AZD1222 doses, spike-specific TCR breadth and depth rose versus day 0. AZD1222 recipients seropositive at baseline numbered only five to seven. Clonal diversity was possibly underestimated, and the donors were mostly white British, with more females.

CDR3 length: 16 residues. Note on this clone: Its specificity is unknown.

Generated by immunoSEQ multiplex PCR, the TCRdb table keeps only in-frame clones and is missing some. The table includes about 140,000 clones, about nine tenths detected once. The rearrangement links TRBV21-1 to TRBJ2-7; the table assigns TRBD1, which was not confirmed against the DNA. TRBV21-1 corresponds to a pseudogene. The material sequenced was peripheral blood, taken on day 0 of AZD1222 vaccination. This TCR derives from an adult in good health. The CDR3 region is CASSKEGTSNAYEQYF. The CDR3 nucleotides read TGTGCCAGCAGCAAAGAGGGGACATCGAACGCCTACGAGCAGTACTTC.